Sequencing of this T cell receptor beta chain was carried out in a study of T-cell reconstitution after alpha-beta-depleted transplantation in children (dated by TCRdb to about 2016). Turning to the overall study: Using TCR repertoire profiling, the study followed T-cell immune reconstitution in a quantitative way in children after TCRalphabeta/CD19-depleted allogeneic hematopoietic cell transplantation.

This clonotype was detected ten times or more. No antigen is known for it. No much larger clonotype is one base removed from it; base qualities were not supplied. The CDR3 runs 16 residues from the cysteine to the phenylalanine. This entry keeps only the CDR3 DNA: 48 bases, framed from base 1. V is shortened by 6 bases, J by 5 bases, and the region joining them spans 20 bases. The library was produced with PCR. These reads were obtained on an Illumina HiSeq 2500. TCR libraries were prepared with molecular barcoding, using unique molecular identifiers to normalize TCRbeta repertoire quantification. TCRdb trimmed the raw reads at Q25, called clones with MiXCR and kept productive beta chains. Each entry is one CDR3 protein sequence, shown with its most common DNA and genes. The table for this sample lists 550,000 to 800,000 distinct CDR3 sequences; 13% of them were counted only once. The ten most abundant clones make up approximately 0.8% of the sample.

General conclusions and limits of the study: The high TCRbeta diversity at day 60 in some patients was ascribed to recipient T cells and intrathymic progenitors that had survived conditioning. The apparently early recovery of alphabetaT-cell counts about two months after transplant reportedly depended on only several hundred rapidly expanded clones that came from non-depleted graft cells. Over subsequent months, a decline in hyperexpanded clone frequencies was noted, and after one year, T-cell counts and TCRbeta diversity were mostly ascribed to newly produced T cells.

In the paper's terms, the treatment or condition label means: allogeneic hematopoietic cell transplantation with graft depleted of TCRalphabeta T cells and CD19 B cells. The transplant recipients were children given TCRalphabeta/CD19-depleted allogeneic hematopoietic cell grafts. This specimen was PBMCs, taken before TCRalphabeta/CD19-depleted stem cell transplant. The TCR comes from a girl aged 2-15 years with congenital amegakaryocytic thrombocytopenia, due to receive a stem cell transplant. In this chain, TRBV12-3 or TRBV12-4 is recombined with TRBJ2-1; the D gene is perhaps TRBD1, from 6 matching bases. The nucleotide sequence reads TGTGCCAGCAGAATTCAGGGGACCCTCCTTAACAATGAGCAGTTCTTC. Its protein product is CASRIQGTLLNNEQFF.